The rows below give T cell receptor beta chains drawn from one sample of a study of shared clonotypes between healthy human individuals. TCRdb keeps only in-frame clones here, not all; method: immunoSEQ multiplex PCR. The sample yields millions of clones, approximately 93% seen once. The sample consisted of naive CD4+ T cells from PBMCs. The origin of the receptors is a man in his late teens or twenties in good health. Some clones in this sample may be carry-over from other donors' samples. The CDR3 runs from the conserved cysteine through the conserved F or W. The D gene is left open where the match is weak. Clone size is given for some rows only: seen once, a few or many times, or a class if the clone is expanded.

cdr3_aa,cdr3_nt,j_call,v_call,clone_size,d_call
CASSPGQGTGSVSNEQFF,TGTGCCAGCTCACCGGGACAGGGAACCGGGAGCGTTAGCAATGAGCAGTTCTTC,TRBJ2-1,TRBV18,once,TRBD1
CASSEFRTALNYGYTF,TGTGCCAGCAGTGAATTCAGGACGGCCCTTAACTATGGCTACACCTTC,TRBJ1-2,TRBV6-1,-,-
CASSPTGWGYEQYF,TGCGCCAGCAGCCCTACCGGTTGGGGCTACGAGCAGTACTTC,TRBJ2-7,TRBV5-1,-,-
CASSLSSDARSYNEQFF,TGTGCCAGCAGCTTAAGCTCGGACGCGCGCTCCTACAATGAGCAGTTCTTC,TRBJ2-1,TRBV7-3,-,-
CAGRDGRQGAGGTIYF,TGTGCCGGACGAGACGGGAGACAGGGCGCGGGGGGCACCATATATTTT,TRBJ1-3,TRBV5-4,-,TRBD1
CASSFSAFNQPQHF,TGTGCCAGCAGCTTTTCGGCTTTCAATCAGCCCCAGCATTTT,TRBJ1-5,TRBV5-5,-,-
CASSGIGGTLRGETQYF,TGTGCCAGTAGTGGAATCGGGGGAACCCTTCGTGGTGAGACCCAGTACTTC,TRBJ2-5,TRBV19,-,-
CASSKIGGRGTEAFF,TGTGCCAGCAGCAAAATAGGGGGAAGGGGCACTGAAGCTTTCTTT,TRBJ1-1,TRBV2,once,-
CASSQVAGGSYEQYF,TGTGCCAGCAGCCAAGTTGCGGGAGGCTCCTACGAGCAGTACTTC,TRBJ2-7,TRBV14,-,TRBD2
CASSLYPPGYTF,TGTGCCAGCAGTTTATACCCGCCTGGCTACACCTTC,TRBJ1-2,TRBV28,-,-
CASSQDGQGTDTQYF,TGTGCCAGCAGCCAAGACGGCCAGGGCACAGATACGCAGTATTTT,TRBJ2-3,TRBV4-2,-,-
CASSDRVHWSGYTF,TGTGCCAGCAGCGATCGAGTCCACTGGAGTGGCTACACCTTC,TRBJ1-2,TRBV28,-,-
CASSQDTPGLTNEKLFF,TGCGCCAGCAGCCAAGATACCCCCGGGTTAACTAATGAAAAACTGTTTTTT,TRBJ1-4,TRBV4-3,-,-
CASSVTPGQGVEAFF,TGTGCCAGCAGCGTGACTCCGGGACAGGGAGTTGAAGCTTTCTTT,TRBJ1-1,TRBV9,-,TRBD1
CASSQDMGQVNTEAFF,TGTGCCAGCAGCCAAGATATGGGACAGGTGAACACTGAAGCTTTCTTT,TRBJ1-1,TRBV14,-,TRBD1
CASTAGGPIADTQYF,TGCGCCAGCACGGCGGGAGGGCCAATTGCAGATACGCAGTATTTT,TRBJ2-3,TRBV5-1,once,TRBD2
CASSEGRSQETQYF,TGCGCCAGCAGCGAGGGACGGTCCCAAGAGACCCAGTACTTC,TRBJ2-5,TRBV10-1,-,-
CASRLDGTYEQYF,TGTGCCAGCAGATTAGACGGAACCTACGAGCAGTACTTC,TRBJ2-7,TRBV14,once,-
CASSLVGGRANEQFF,TGTGCCAGCAGTTTAGTGGGCGGGAGGGCCAATGAGCAGTTCTTC,TRBJ2-1,TRBV28,-,TRBD2
CASSFSGRISYNEQFF,TGTGCCAGCAGCTTCAGCGGGAGAATCTCCTACAATGAGCAGTTCTTC,TRBJ2-1,TRBV5-4,-,TRBD2
CAWSASGGNQPQHF,TGTGCCTGGAGTGCGTCAGGGGGGAATCAGCCCCAGCATTTT,TRBJ1-5,TRBV30,few,TRBD1
CASSEGLDTVTDTQYF,TGTGCCAGCTCCGAAGGACTAGATACCGTCACAGATACGCAGTATTTT,TRBJ2-3,TRBV18,-,TRBD2
CASSRTGERGYSNQPQHF,TGTGCCAGCAGCCGAACAGGGGAGAGGGGTTATAGCAATCAGCCCCAGCATTTT,TRBJ1-5,TRBV21-1,-,-
CASSLAVWGAPDYEQYF,TGTGCCAGCAGCTTAGCGGTTTGGGGTGCTCCAGACTACGAGCAGTACTTC,TRBJ2-7,TRBV7-2,-,-
CASSLGSGRAGDIQYF,TGTGCCAGCAGTTTGGGTAGCGGGAGGGCCGGGGACATTCAGTACTTC,TRBJ2-4,TRBV28,once,TRBD2
CASSLDSGITFGQFF,TGTGCCAGCAGTTTGGATAGCGGGATAACCTTCGGGCAGTTCTTC,TRBJ2-1,TRBV28,once,TRBD2
CASSQDVPIQPQHF,TGCGCCAGCAGCCAAGATGTTCCGATTCAGCCCCAGCATTTT,TRBJ1-5,TRBV4-1,-,-
CASSLQGTNTEAFF,TGTGCCAGCAGCTTACAGGGGACGAACACTGAAGCTTTCTTT,TRBJ1-1,TRBV11-3,-,-
CASSPHPALAAYYNEQFF,TGTGCCAGCAGTCCCCATCCTGCTCTAGCGGCCTACTACAATGAGCAGTTCTTC,TRBJ2-1,TRBV27,-,TRBD2
CASSLSDRGRFYEQYF,TGTGCCAGCAGTTTATCGGACAGGGGGCGTTTCTACGAGCAGTACTTC,TRBJ2-7,TRBV28,-,TRBD1
CASSQRRGRGSYNEQFF,TGTGCCAGCAGCCAGAGGAGGGGGCGAGGATCCTACAATGAGCAGTTCTTC,TRBJ2-1,TRBV14,-,-